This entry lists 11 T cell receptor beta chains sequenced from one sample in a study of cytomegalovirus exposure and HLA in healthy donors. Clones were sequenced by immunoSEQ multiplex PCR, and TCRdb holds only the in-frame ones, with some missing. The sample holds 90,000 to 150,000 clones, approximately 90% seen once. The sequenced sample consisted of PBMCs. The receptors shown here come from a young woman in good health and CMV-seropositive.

The CDR3 DNA is TGTGCCAGCAGCCGGAGGGGAGCAAACATTCAGTACTTC. It codes for CASSRRGANIQYF. This rearrangement joins TRBV5-6 to TRBJ2-4; maybe TRBD2 (6 bases). Germline lookup yields CDR1 SGHDT and CDR2 YYEEEE. Trimming stripped 4 bases from V and 6 bases from J, with 11 bases between. There are 13 residues in the CDR3.

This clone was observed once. CDR3 protein: CASSVQGGNEQFF. CDR3 coding DNA: TGTGCCAGCAGCGTACAGGGGGGCAATGAGCAGTTCTTC. The J gene is TRBJ2-1, the V gene TRBV5-6; 8 bases are shared with TRBD1. Germline CDR1 SGHDT, CDR2 YYEEEE. V shed 4 bases and J 6 bases; nucleotides not matched to a gene: 3. This CDR3 has 13 amino acids.

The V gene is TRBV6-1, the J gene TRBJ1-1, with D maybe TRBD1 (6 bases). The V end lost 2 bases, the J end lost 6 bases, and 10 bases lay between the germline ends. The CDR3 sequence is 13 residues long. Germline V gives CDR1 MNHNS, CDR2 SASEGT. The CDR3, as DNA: TGTGCCAGCAGTGAAAGCAGACAGGCTGAAGCTTTCTTT. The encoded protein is CASSESRQAEAFF.

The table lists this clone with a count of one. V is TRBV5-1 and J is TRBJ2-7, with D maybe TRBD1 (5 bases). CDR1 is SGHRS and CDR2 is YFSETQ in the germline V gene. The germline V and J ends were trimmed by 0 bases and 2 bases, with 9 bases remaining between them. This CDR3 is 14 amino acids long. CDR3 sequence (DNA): TGCGCCAGCAGCTTGGTCCAGGGAACCTACGAGCAGTACTTC. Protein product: CASSLVQGTYEQYF.

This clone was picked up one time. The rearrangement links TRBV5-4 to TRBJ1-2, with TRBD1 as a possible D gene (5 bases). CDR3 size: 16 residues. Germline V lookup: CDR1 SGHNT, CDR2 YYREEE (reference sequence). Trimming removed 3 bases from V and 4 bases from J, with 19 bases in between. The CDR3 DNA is TGTGCCAGCAGCTCCCCCCAGGGCGGGGTCGGCTATGGCTACACCTTC. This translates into CASSSPQGGVGYGYTF.

The DNA for the CDR3 is TGCGCCAGCAGCTTTGCAGGGGGACAGCCCCAGCATTTT. Protein: CASSFAGGQPQHF. This chain uses TRBV5-1 with TRBJ1-5, with TRBD1 identical over 7 bases. V lost 2 bases, J lost 7 bases, and 3 bases stayed unmatched. CDR1 SGHRS and CDR2 YFSETQ come from the germline V gene. This CDR3 comprises 13 residues.

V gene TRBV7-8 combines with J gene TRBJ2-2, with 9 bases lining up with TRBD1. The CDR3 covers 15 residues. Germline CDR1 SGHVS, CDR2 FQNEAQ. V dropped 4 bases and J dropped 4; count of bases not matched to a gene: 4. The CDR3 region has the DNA TGTGCCAGCAGCTCCGGGACAGGGACCACCGGGGAGCTGTTTTTT. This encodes CASSSGTGTTGELFF.

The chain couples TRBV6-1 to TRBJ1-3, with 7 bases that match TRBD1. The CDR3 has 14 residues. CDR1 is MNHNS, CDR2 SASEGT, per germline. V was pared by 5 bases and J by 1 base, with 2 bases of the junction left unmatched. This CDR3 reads CASSNRGSGNTIYF. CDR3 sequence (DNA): TGTGCCAGCAGTAACAGGGGATCTGGAAACACCATATATTTT.

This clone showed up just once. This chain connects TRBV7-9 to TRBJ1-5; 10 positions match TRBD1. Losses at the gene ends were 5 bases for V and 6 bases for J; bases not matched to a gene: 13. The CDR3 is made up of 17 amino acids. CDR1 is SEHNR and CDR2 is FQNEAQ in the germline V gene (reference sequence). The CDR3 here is CASSLGQGGGFGQPQHF. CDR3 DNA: TGTGCCAGCAGCCTTGGACAGGGGGGAGGTTTTGGTCAGCCCCAGCATTTT.

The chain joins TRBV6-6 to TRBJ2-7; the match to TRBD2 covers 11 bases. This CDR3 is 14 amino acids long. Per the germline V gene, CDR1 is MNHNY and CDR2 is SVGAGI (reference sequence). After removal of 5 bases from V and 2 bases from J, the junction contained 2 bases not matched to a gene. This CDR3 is CASSQTSGTYEQYF. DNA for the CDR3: TGTGCCAGCAGTCAGACTAGCGGGACCTACGAGCAGTACTTC.

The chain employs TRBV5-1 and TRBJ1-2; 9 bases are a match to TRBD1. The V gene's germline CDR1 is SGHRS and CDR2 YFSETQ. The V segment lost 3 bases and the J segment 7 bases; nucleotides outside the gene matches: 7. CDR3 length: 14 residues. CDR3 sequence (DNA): TGCGCCAGCAGCTCGCTGGACAGGGGTGGTGGCTACACCTTC. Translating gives CASSSLDRGGGYTF.